What follows is one TCR beta chain and its context. These data originate in a study of blood T cells in healthy people across ages. Using a J-beta primer mix together with a sample-barcoded 5' primer, a second PCR was run for roughly 7 to 12 cycles. TCRdb re-analysed the 5' RACE reads in MiXCR, keeping a single row per CDR3 protein. The table shows about 1.4 million distinct CDR3 sequences, with approximately 59% occurring only once. This sequence originates from a man between 18 and 35 years old in good health. Specimen: blood.

In nucleotides, the CDR3 is TGTGCCAGCAGCAAAGATCAGGGGGCGTACGTCTATGGCTACACCTTC. Residues: CASSKDQGAYVYGYTF. The V and J genes are TRBV7-2 and TRBJ1-2; TRBD1 aligns across 8 bases. After removal of 5 bases from V and 4 bases from J, the junction contained 12 bases not matched to a gene. Per the germline V gene, CDR1 is SGHTA and CDR2 is FQGNSA. The CDR3 covers 16 residues.